Shown below are 8 T cell receptor beta chains from a single sample sequenced in a study of CD8+ T cells in alopecia areata. Extracted RNA was reverse transcribed, and the resulting cDNA served as sequencing template. The table came from immunoSEQ multiplex PCR; TCRdb's copy has only in-frame clones and leaves some out. This sample has 150,000 or so clones; about three fifths occur once, and the top ten carry 0.91%. As for treatment: oral pan-JAK inhibitor, 5-10 mg twice daily. The sequenced sample was CD4+ T cells sorted from blood, obtained at week 4, from a patient treated with tofacitinib. The origin of the receptors is a human donor with alopecia areata.

This chain uses TRBV29-1 with TRBJ2-7, with D unresolved. V lost 0 bases and J 9 bases, leaving 15 bases between the germline ends. The CDR3 extends over 13 amino acids. In germline, CDR1 is SQVTM, CDR2 ANQGSEA. The CDR3 DNA sequence: TGCAGCGTTGAAGATCAGGACCTCCACGGGCAGTACTTC. Translating gives CSVEDQDLHGQYF.

The chain employs TRBV10-2 and TRBJ1-1, with 7 bases aligning to TRBD1. The CDR3 covers 15 residues. Unmatched junction bases numbered 6, after V lost 4 bases and J lost 1 base. The germline gives CDR1 WSHSY, CDR2 SAAADI. The CDR3 here is CASSATGKGNTEAFF. CDR3 nucleotide sequence: TGCGCCAGCAGTGCGACAGGGAAAGGGAACACTGAAGCTTTCTTT.

V usage is TRBV4-2 and J usage is TRBJ1-5; no reliable D call. V gave up 1 base and J gave up 0 bases, with 7 bases separating them. This CDR3 region has 15 residues. Germline V gene data show CDR1 as LGHNA and CDR2 as YNFKEQ. The chain's CDR3 is CASSQGLDSNQPQHF. The CDR3 bases are TGTGCCAGCAGCCAAGGATTGGATAGCAATCAGCCCCAGCATTTT.

In this sample, this clone turned up a few times. This sequence joins TRBV30 and TRBJ2-6, with D hard to call. The V gene lost 0 bases and the J gene lost 0 bases, with 6 bases spanning the gap. The CDR3 totals 15 residues. The germline V gene has CDR1 GTSNPN and CDR2 SVGIG (reference sequence). The CDR3 reads CAWSVVFSGANVLTF. The CDR3 nucleotides read TGTGCCTGGAGTGTAGTCTTCTCTGGGGCCAACGTCCTGACTTTC.

This clone was counted a few times. V and J are TRBV7-9 and TRBJ1-3; D not resolved. The CDR3 is made up of 14 amino acids. V lost 7 bases to trimming and J lost 1 base, with 11 bases between them. Germline V lookup: CDR1 SEHNR, CDR2 FQNEAQ (reference sequence). CDR3 sequence (DNA): TGTGCCAGCACCCCTCGGGGATCTGGAAACACCATATATTTT. Translating gives CASTPRGSGNTIYF.

The CDR3 sequence is CASSLVASPTHEQYF. CDR3 nucleotides: TGTGCCAGCAGCTTGGTTGCGAGCCCGACCCACGAGCAGTACTTC. V gene TRBV5-4 combines with J gene TRBJ2-7; D unclear. The V gene lost 0 bases and the J gene lost 5 bases, with 15 bases spanning the gap. This CDR3 comprises 15 residues. The germline V gene has CDR1 SGHNT and CDR2 YYREEE (reference sequence).

This chain links TRBV5-1 with TRBJ2-1; 14 bases line up with TRBD2. There are 15 residues in the CDR3. Germline V gene data show CDR1 as SGHRS and CDR2 as YFSETQ. V was clipped by 4 bases and J by 8 bases; unmatched bases: 5. The CDR3 protein is CASSAGTSGGHEQFF. The CDR3 DNA sequence: TGCGCCAGCAGCGCCGGGACTAGCGGGGGCCATGAGCAGTTCTTC.

The sample holds a few counts of this clone. The chain couples TRBV7-6 to TRBJ1-2, with 7 nucleotides matching TRBD1. There are 16 residues in the CDR3. Germline V gene sequence: CDR1 SGHVS, CDR2 FNYEAQ. J was trimmed by 5 bases and V by 5 bases; bases with no gene match: 14. The DNA of the CDR3 is TGTGCCAGCAGCCTTCGCGCGGAGGGGGCGGAGTATGGCTACACCTTC. It specifies CASSLRAEGAEYGYTF.